Listed here is a single T cell receptor (beta chain). Its antigen is unidentified. This specimen comes from a study of T-cell memory formation after mild COVID-19. Whole-study context: Largely donor-specific TCR clusters were found.

TCRdb reanalysed the 5' RACE reads using MiXCR and keeps one entry per CDR3 protein. This repertoire shows about 290,000 distinct CDR3 sequences, roughly 15% found once; its top ten account for around a fifth. Study findings and constraints: The main location of contracting CD4+ clones was CM and EM, and that of contracting CD8+ clones was EMRA. Some clones that responded were present in memory (sampled pre-infection), which suggests cross-reactive memory joined. Clones contracting over day 15 to 85 were CD4/CD8 balanced, with later expanders leaning CD4+.

V lost 5 bases, J lost 1 base, and 10 bases lay in between. The germline gives CDR1 DFQATT, CDR2 SNEGSKA (reference sequence). The CDR3 extends over 13 amino acids. The sample taken for sequencing was PBMCs or a T cell subset sorted from them (not recorded which). This clonotype originated in a man younger than 35 who had mild COVID-19 (a few samples of this study predate the infection). Cell type and time point are not known. The gene calls are TRBV20-1 and TRBJ2-3; no clear D gene. CDR3 sequence: CSARRAGTDTQYF. The CDR3 nucleotides are TGCAGTGCTCGCCGGGCAGGCACAGATACGCAGTATTTT.